Here is one TCR beta chain with its context. Antigen specificity is unknown. TCRdb analysed the reads with MiXCR anew, one entry per CDR3 protein. Among roughly 990,000 distinct CDR3 sequences listed, 31% were seen once. The data belong to a study of T cell repertoires in cytomegalovirus infection. V gave up 3 bases and J gave up 8 bases, with 18 bases separating them. Germline CDR1 and CDR2: MNHEY and SMNVEV (reference sequence). The CDR3 extends over 15 amino acids. The sequence derives from a human donor in good health (CMV status not recorded). Some clones in this sample may be carry-over from other donors' samples. The J gene is TRBJ2-3, the V gene TRBV27; tentative D call: TRBD2 (6 bases). The sequencing here drew on cultured CD8+ T cells from PBMCs, taken from culture after CMV antigen stimulation. The chain's CDR3 is CASSFGGEVKVTQYF. CDR3 DNA sequence: TGTGCCAGCAGTTTTGGCGGGGAGGTAAAGGTTACGCAGTATTTT.